Following are 16 T cell receptor beta chains from one sample sequenced in a study of graft-versus-host responses after intestinal transplantation (TCRdb year 2021). No antigen is known for these receptors. The sample's time point label, decoded: cells obtained before transplantation from donor or recipient. Library prep was done by the immunoSEQ multiplex PCR assay. The table comes from immuneACCESS by way of TCRdb, which keeps in-frame sequences with V and J called. Part of the clones is missing from these tables; in studies checked, under half for an unresolved V gene and the rest for unknown reasons. The sample includes about 94,000 clones, with 75% to 95% observed a single time. The ten largest clones add up to around 0.5% of the sample. The starting material was unstimulated CD8+ T cells sorted from spleen or lymph node cells, obtained before intestinal transplant. The receptor set was obtained from a human donor who received an intestinal transplant.

In DNA, the CDR3 is TGTGCCAGTAGTTTGGCTAGCGGGGGCTACAATGAGCAGTTCTTC. This encodes CASSLASGGYNEQFF. The chain couples TRBV19 to TRBJ2-1; 10 bases align to TRBD2. There are 15 residues in the CDR3. The V segment lost 5 bases and the J segment 3 bases; nucleotides outside the gene matches: 4. Germline V lookup: CDR1 LNHDA, CDR2 SQIVND (reference sequence).

This clone was seen once. This chain uses TRBV7-9 with TRBJ2-7; tentative D call: TRBD2 (6 bases). V was trimmed by 3 bases and J by 6 bases, leaving 15 bases between them. The CDR3 length is 14 residues. The germline gives CDR1 SEHNR, CDR2 FQNEAQ (reference sequence). CDR3 sequence (DNA): TGTGCCAGCAGCTTGGGGACTGAGACCCGCGAGCAGTACTTC. This translates into CASSLGTETREQYF.

Here the CDR3 reads CASSRRGGNTEAFF. The CDR3 coding sequence is TGTGCCAGCAGTCGACGGGGGGGGAACACTGAAGCTTTCTTT. The V gene is TRBV6-5, the J gene TRBJ1-1; D might be TRBD1 (5 bases). CDR1 is MNHEY and CDR2 is SVGAGI in the germline V gene. This CDR3 spans 14 amino acids. Trimming took off 5 bases at V and 1 base at J, with 11 bases between the two ends.

The chain is built from TRBV6-6 and TRBJ2-1; 7 nucleotides agree with TRBD2. CDR3 length: 16 amino acids. V lost 4 bases and J lost 0; bases outside the gene matches: 6. Germline-derived CDR1 and CDR2 are MNHNY and SVGAGI (reference sequence). The CDR3 nucleotides read TGTGCCAGCAGTTTGTCTAGCGGTAACTCCTACAATGAGCAGTTCTTC. This encodes CASSLSSGNSYNEQFF.

The CDR3 DNA follows: TGTGCCAGCAGCTTAGCGCCTTCGTCCAGCGGGAGGGCCGATGAGCAGTTCTTC. Protein sequence: CASSLAPSSSGRADEQFF. The rearrangement links TRBV7-9 to TRBJ2-1; 10 nucleotides align to TRBD2. Germline V gene sequence: CDR1 SEHNR, CDR2 FQNEAQ (reference sequence). The CDR3 has 18 amino acids. Trimming cost V 0 bases and J 8 bases; bases outside gene matches: 13.

Only one count was recorded for this clone. The chain has TRBV27 and TRBJ1-4, with 11 bases lining up with TRBD1. CDR3 length: 13 amino acids. After removal of 10 bases from V and 11 bases from J, the junction contained 9 bases not matched to a gene. Germline V CDR1 and CDR2: MNHEY, SMNVEV (reference sequence). In DNA, the CDR3 is TGTGCCACCGGGGGACAGGGGGACTGGAAACTGTTTTTT. It specifies CATGGQGDWKLFF. Complete variable domain (other parts from reference TRBV27 and TRBJ1-4): EAQVTQNPRYLITVTGKKLTVTCSQNMNHEYMSWYRQDPGLGLRQIYYSMNVEVTDKGDVPEGYKVSRKEKRNFPLILESPSPNQTSLYFCATGGQGDWKLFFGSGTQLSVL.

The J gene is TRBJ1-2, the V gene TRBV4-2; 7 nucleotides match TRBD1. This CDR3 comprises 16 residues. The germline CDR1 and CDR2 sequences are LGHNA and YNFKEQ. V was pared by 1 base and J by 6 bases, with 11 bases of the junction left unmatched. CDR3 amino acids: CASSQVSAGGGDGYTF. The CDR3 DNA reads TGTGCCAGCAGCCAAGTCTCGGCAGGGGGTGGGGATGGCTACACCTTC.

The rearrangement links TRBV27 to TRBJ2-1; D is ambiguous. Trimming cost V 0 bases and J 12 bases, with 12 bases left between them. CDR3 length: 13 amino acids. Germline V gene lookup returns CDR1 MNHEY and CDR2 SMNVEV (reference sequence). The CDR3 is CASSLSYPPGQFF. CDR3 bases: TGTGCCAGCAGTTTATCGTACCCGCCAGGGCAGTTCTTC.

The chain couples TRBV4-2 to TRBJ2-2; 9 bases map to TRBD2. J was trimmed by 7 bases and V by 0 bases; bases with no gene match: 12. This CDR3 is built from 18 residues. The germline CDR1 and CDR2 sequences are LGHNA and YNFKEQ. Written as DNA, the CDR3 is TGTGCCAGCAGCCAAGATCTTTCTGGGACTAGCTTACACGGGGAGCTGTTTTTT. Protein: CASSQDLSGTSLHGELFF.

The rearrangement uses TRBV2 and TRBJ2-3; TRBD2 might be the D (6 bases). CDR3 length equals 16 residues. V dropped 4 bases and J dropped 0 bases, with 14 bases sitting between them. The V gene's germline CDR1 is SNHLY and CDR2 FYNNEI. DNA for the CDR3: TGTGCCAGCAGTGGGCGGGACTTTGCTAGCACAGATACGCAGTATTTT. Translating gives CASSGRDFASTDTQYF.

V is TRBV6-5 and J is TRBJ1-2; the D gene is possibly TRBD1 (5 bases). Germline lookup yields CDR1 MNHEY and CDR2 SVGAGI. V was cut by 7 bases and J by 9 bases, with 15 bases left in between. CDR3 size: 12 residues. The CDR3 reads CASTYRGGSYTF. The DNA for the CDR3 is TGTGCCAGCACATACCGGGGGGGTAGCTACACCTTC.

The chain couples TRBV18 to TRBJ2-3, with 12 bases identical to TRBD2. Germline trimming cut 1 base from V and 2 bases from J; bases unmatched to any gene: 1. The germline CDR1 and CDR2 sequences are KGHSH and LQKENI. CDR3 length: 16 residues. CDR3 amino acids: CASSPRLAGDTDTQYF. The CDR3 DNA sequence: TGTGCCAGCTCACCACGACTAGCGGGGGACACAGATACGCAGTATTTT.

This clone turned up a few times. This chain uses TRBV4-1 with TRBJ1-5; no firm D call. CDR1 and CDR2 (germline): MGHRA, YSYEKL. V was shortened by 1 base and J by 6 bases, with 13 bases between the two germline ends. The CDR3 consists of 15 residues. The CDR3 region has the DNA TGCGCCAGCAGCCAAGTTTGGATAGGCGGTCAGCCCCAGCATTTT. The encoded protein is CASSQVWIGGQPQHF.

To note about this clone: The junction departs from the called germline gene at one end, perhaps through a read error. The chain is built from TRBV4-1 and TRBJ1-5; D is unclear. CDR1 is MGHRA and CDR2 is YSYEKL in the germline V gene. The CDR3 length is 13 residues. In DNA, the CDR3 is TGTGCCAGCAGCCAAGATCTCAATCAGCCCCAGCATTTT. Translating it yields CASSQDLNQPQHF.

The V and J genes are TRBV5-1 and TRBJ1-2; D is uncertain. Trimming stripped 0 bases from V and 8 bases from J, with 14 bases between. The germline gives CDR1 SGHRS, CDR2 YFSETQ. The CDR3 is 14 residues long. This CDR3 is CASSLGVALRGYTF. CDR3 nucleotides: TGCGCCAGCAGCTTGGGGGTAGCCTTACGAGGCTACACCTTC. Looking up the rest from reference TRBV5-1 and TRBJ1-2 gives the full variable domain: KAGVTQTPRYLIKTRGQQVTLSCSPISGHRSVSWYQQTPGQGLQFLFEYFSETQRNKGNFPGRFSGRQFSNSRSEMNVSTLELGDSALYLCASSLGVALRGYTFGSGTRLTVV.

This sequence joins TRBV11-2 and TRBJ1-2; 8 nucleotides align to TRBD1. The CDR3 extends over 14 amino acids. Germline CDR1 SGHAT, CDR2 FQNNGV. Trimming removed 6 bases from V and 3 bases from J; junction bases left unmatched: 6. CDR3 sequence reads: CASSFGTGDYGYTF. DNA for the CDR3: TGTGCCAGCAGTTTCGGGACAGGCGACTATGGCTACACCTTC. Full variable domain (outside the CDR3, taken from reference TRBV11-2 and TRBJ1-2): EAGVAQSPRYKIIEKRQSVAFWCNPISGHATLYWYQQILGQGPKLLIQFQNNGVVDDSQLPKDRFSAERLKGVDSTLKIQPAKLEDSAVYLCASSFGTGDYGYTFGSGTRLTVV.